A selection of T cell receptor beta chains follows, all from one sample in a study of shared clonotypes between healthy human individuals. Only in-frame clones appear in the TCRdb table, and some are missing; sequencing was by immunoSEQ multiplex PCR. The sample contains about 820,000 clones, 90% to 95% of which appear only once. Sequencing used naive CD8+ T cells sorted from blood. Source of these receptors: a man aged 25-45 years in good health. Each CDR3 is given with its conserved first and last residue. The D gene is left open where the match is weak. Clone size is not always given. Where it is, it says once, few, many or a class for expanded clones.

V gene	clone size	J gene	D gene	CDR3 DNA	CDR3 protein
TRBV27	.	TRBJ2-1	.	TGTGCCAGCTATATATCGCCTGCTAGAAGGAATGAGCAGTTCTTC	CASYISPARRNEQFF
TRBV28	few	TRBJ2-7	.	TGTGCCAGCAGTCCAGGGATTTACGAGCAGTACTTC	CASSPGIYEQYF
TRBV4-2	.	TRBJ1-1	TRBD1	TGTGCCAGCAGGGAGACAGGGGTGGAAACTGAAGCTTTCTTT	CASRETGVETEAFF
TRBV25-1	.	TRBJ2-7	.	TGTGCCAGCAGTCGGGCCGCGAGCGAGCAGTACTTC	CASSRAASEQYF
TRBV5-1	.	TRBJ2-3	TRBD2	TGCGCCAGCAGCTTGTTCGTGCGCGGGAGGGCCGCAGATACGCAGTATTTT	CASSLFVRGRAADTQYF
TRBV27	.	TRBJ2-1	TRBD2	TGTGCCAGCAGTTTAATACCCCGGACTAGGGTCTCCAATGAGCAGTTCTTC	CASSLIPRTRVSNEQFF
TRBV7-9	.	TRBJ1-2	TRBD1	TGTGCCAGCAGCTCACCCTATGAAGGACAGGGTAACTATGGCTACACCTTC	CASSSPYEGQGNYGYTF
TRBV27	.	TRBJ2-3	.	TGTGCCACCTCTAGGGGGAGAATCACAGATACGCAGTATTTT	CATSRGRITDTQYF
TRBV27	.	TRBJ2-3	.	TGTGCCAGCAGTTTTTCGCCCAGCGGCACAGATACGCAGTATTTT	CASSFSPSGTDTQYF
TRBV19	few	TRBJ1-1	.	TGTGCCAGTAGTATCTGGCAGGGGAACACTGAAGCTTTCTTT	CASSIWQGNTEAFF
TRBV29-1	.	TRBJ2-3	.	TGCAGCGTTGCTCTAGAGCGGAGCTACACAGATACGCAGTATTTT	CSVALERSYTDTQYF
TRBV27	.	TRBJ1-1	.	TGTGCCAGCAGTTTGTCAAGGCGGACTGAAGCTTTCTTT	CASSLSRRTEAFF
TRBV15	.	TRBJ2-1	TRBD2	TGTGCCACCAGAGGGACTAGCGGGGACAATGAGCAGTTCTTC	CATRGTSGDNEQFF
TRBV7-9	.	TRBJ1-2	.	TGTGCCAGCAGCCCCCCCGGATCAGGCTACACCTTC	CASSPPGSGYTF
TRBV10-2	.	TRBJ1-1	.	TGCGCCAGCAGTGAGTCGGGGAGGGGCTTGAACACTGAAGCTTTCTTT	CASSESGRGLNTEAFF
TRBV15	.	TRBJ2-1	.	TGTGCCACCAGCAGCCCACTCTTAGCGGCCAGCTCCTACAATGAGCAGTTCTTC	CATSSPLLAASSYNEQFF
TRBV6-5	.	TRBJ2-7	.	TGTGCCAGCAGTTCGTACCCGGAATACGAGCAGTACTTC	CASSSYPEYEQYF
TRBV4-1	.	TRBJ1-1	.	TGCGCCAGCAGCCAAGAAAGGCAGGCAATGAACACTGAAGCTTTCTTT	CASSQERQAMNTEAFF
TRBV14	.	TRBJ2-7	.	TGTGCCAGCAGCCCTGTAGCAGGGGACCACGAGCAGTACTTC	CASSPVAGDHEQYF
TRBV5-1	.	TRBJ2-1	TRBD1	TGCGCCAGCAGCTCCCCCCGGGACAGGATCGTGGATGAGCAGTTCTTC	CASSSPRDRIVDEQFF